This is a list of T cell receptor beta chains from one sample in a study of long-term antiretroviral therapy in people with HIV. TCRdb keeps only in-frame clones here, not all; method: immunoSEQ multiplex PCR. The table includes 30,000 to 40,000 clones, about 93% detected once. This material consisted of unsorted PBMCs, taken around 5 years after starting antiretroviral therapy. These receptors came from a woman between 50 and 59 years old with HIV. CDR3s include the opening cysteine and the closing phenylalanine or tryptophan. A D gene is named only where the DNA matches it firmly. Clone size appears in some rows only: once, few, many, or a class for an expanded clone.

J	V	D	size	CDR3	DNA
TRBJ1-5	TRBV14	TRBD1	.	CASSLGQGIGPQHF	TGTGCCAGCAGCCTGGGACAGGGGATAGGGCCCCAGCATTTT
TRBJ1-6	TRBV9	.	.	CASTGGSYNSPLHF	TGTGCCAGCACTGGGGGGTCCTATAATTCACCCCTCCACTTT
TRBJ1-1	TRBV10-2	TRBD1	.	CASRDRGGTEAFF	TGCGCCAGCAGGGACAGGGGGGGCACTGAAGCTTTCTTT
TRBJ2-7	TRBV11-2	TRBD1	.	CASSFIAGTGKGAYEQYF	TGTGCCAGCAGCTTTATCGCCGGGACAGGGAAAGGTGCCTACGAGCAGTACTTC
TRBJ2-3	TRBV29-1	TRBD1	once	CSVIEQGAGTQYF	TGCAGCGTTATAGAACAGGGGGCTGGTACGCAGTATTTT
TRBJ1-4	TRBV19	TRBD1	.	CASSALGTANEKLFF	TGTGCCAGTAGTGCGCTCGGGACAGCAAATGAAAAACTGTTTTTT
TRBJ1-1	TRBV7-9	.	few	CASSLNVGGNTEAFF	TGTGCCAGCAGCTTAAACGTTGGGGGAAACACTGAAGCTTTCTTT
TRBJ2-1	TRBV19	TRBD2	few	CASSRGGGAISYNEQFF	TGTGCCAGTAGTAGAGGCGGGGGGGCAATTTCATACAATGAGCAGTTCTTC
TRBJ2-1	TRBV5-8	TRBD1	.	CASSLDRGEQFF	TGTGCCAGCAGCTTGGACAGGGGCGAGCAGTTCTTC
TRBJ2-2	TRBV6-5	.	once	CASSSGAGELFF	TGTGCCAGCAGTTCAGGGGCCGGGGAGCTGTTTTTT
TRBJ2-5	TRBV7-2	.	.	CASSLYGETQYF	TGTGCCAGCAGCTTATACGGAGAGACCCAGTACTTC
TRBJ2-3	TRBV11-2	.	.	CASRGFESTDTQYF	TGTGCCAGCAGAGGGTTCGAGAGCACAGATACGCAGTATTTT
TRBJ2-1	TRBV5-1	.	.	CASSFEGYLDNEQFF	TGCGCCAGCAGCTTCGAAGGTTACCTTGACAATGAGCAGTTCTTC
TRBJ1-4	TRBV6-4	TRBD1	.	CASRPTGGASNEKLFF	TGTGCCAGCAGACCGACAGGGGGCGCGTCTAATGAAAAACTGTTTTTT
TRBJ1-4	TRBV7-9	.	.	CASSLEGLGGPTNEKLFF	TGTGCCAGCAGCTTAGAGGGGCTGGGGGGGCCAACTAATGAAAAACTGTTTTTT
TRBJ2-5	TRBV5-4	.	.	CASSSARQETQYF	TGTGCCAGCAGCTCGGCACGACAAGAGACCCAGTACTTC
TRBJ1-1	TRBV30	TRBD1	.	CAWDKDRATEAFF	TGTGCCTGGGACAAGGACAGGGCCACTGAAGCTTTCTTT
TRBJ1-2	TRBV9	.	.	CASSVDSQGGGYTF	TGTGCCAGCAGCGTAGACTCCCAGGGAGGGGGCTACACCTTC
TRBJ2-7	TRBV27	.	.	CARVSAGIYEQYF	TGTGCCAGGGTCTCCGCGGGGATCTACGAGCAGTACTTC
TRBJ2-7	TRBV19	.	.	CASSWSSESYEQYF	TGTGCCAGTAGTTGGTCTAGCGAATCCTACGAGCAGTACTTC
TRBJ1-4	TRBV12-5	TRBD1	.	CASGLRGQNNEKLFF	TGTGCTAGTGGTTTGAGGGGGCAGAACAATGAAAAACTGTTTTTT
TRBJ2-7	TRBV12-5	TRBD1	.	CASGLGGTGGIVEQYF	TGTGCTAGTGGTTTGGGAGGGACAGGGGGGATTGTCGAGCAGTACTTC
TRBJ1-2	TRBV2	TRBD1	.	CASRGQGRNYGYTF	TGTGCCAGCAGGGGACAGGGGCGTAACTATGGCTACACCTTC
TRBJ2-1	TRBV14	.	.	CASSQVSEGNEQFF	TGTGCCAGCAGCCAAGTATCGGAGGGAAATGAGCAGTTCTTC
TRBJ2-5	TRBV2	.	.	CASSRVETQYF	TGTGCCAGCAGTCGCGTGGAGACCCAGTACTTC
TRBJ1-1	TRBV5-6	TRBD1	.	CASSLLGTGGNTEAFF	TGTGCCAGCAGCTTGCTGGGGACAGGAGGGAACACTGAAGCTTTCTTT
TRBJ2-5	TRBV6-1	.	.	CASSGQSVGTQYF	TGTGCCAGCAGTGGACAGTCTGTGGGGACCCAGTACTTC
TRBJ2-3	TRBV7-3	.	.	CASGGGGTDTQYF	TGTGCCTCAGGGGGGGGAGGCACAGATACGCAGTATTTT
TRBJ1-5	TRBV7-6	TRBD1	.	CASSLESPGTGRVQPQHF	TGTGCCAGCAGCTTAGAAAGTCCCGGGACAGGGAGGGTGCAGCCCCAGCATTTT
TRBJ2-7	TRBV7-9	.	.	CASSRTGTKFYEQYF	TGTGCCAGCAGCCGTACCGGGACAAAATTTTACGAGCAGTACTTC
TRBJ1-3	TRBV30	TRBD1	.	CAWKGQGFSGNTIYF	TGTGCCTGGAAGGGACAGGGGTTCTCTGGAAACACCATATATTTT
TRBJ2-2	TRBV7-9	.	.	CASSLRRLGDTGELFF	TGTGCCAGCAGCCTCAGGCGGCTAGGAGACACCGGGGAGCTGTTTTTT
TRBJ2-5	TRBV19	.	once	CASSTGTSYGQETQYF	TGTGCCAGTAGTACGGGGACATCCTACGGCCAAGAGACCCAGTACTTC
TRBJ2-1	TRBV6-4	.	.	CASSFDGSSYNEQFF	TGTGCCAGCAGTTTTGACGGGAGCTCCTACAATGAGCAGTTCTTC
TRBJ1-6	TRBV7-9	.	once	CASSLVLQNSPLHF	TGTGCCAGCAGCTTAGTGCTCCAGAATTCACCCCTCCACTTT
TRBJ1-1	TRBV27	TRBD1	.	CASSSQGVGTEAFF	TGTGCCAGCAGTTCACAGGGGGTGGGCACTGAAGCTTTCTTT
TRBJ2-7	TRBV30	.	.	CAWSPRRGAYEQYF	TGTGCCTGGAGTCCGCGGAGAGGGGCCTACGAGCAGTACTTC
TRBJ2-1	TRBV11-3	.	.	CASSLEGDSYNEQFF	TGTGCCAGCAGCTTAGAGGGTGACTCCTACAATGAGCAGTTCTTC
TRBJ2-2	TRBV6-5	TRBD1	.	CASSWDRGGTGELFF	TGTGCCAGCAGCTGGGACAGGGGCGGCACCGGGGAGCTGTTTTTT
TRBJ2-3	TRBV28	TRBD2	.	CASSPPLAGAYTDTQYF	TGTGCCAGCAGTCCGCCCCTAGCGGGGGCCTACACAGATACGCAGTATTTT
TRBJ1-5	TRBV28	.	.	CASNRQNNQPQHF	TGTGCCAGCAATCGGCAGAACAATCAGCCCCAGCATTTT
TRBJ2-1	TRBV5-3	.	.	CARLYNRAYNEQFF	TGTGCCAGACTCTATAACAGGGCCTACAATGAGCAGTTCTTC
TRBJ1-2	TRBV30	.	.	CAWSPRGRDGYTF	TGTGCCTGGAGCCCCCGCGGGAGGGATGGCTACACCTTC
TRBJ2-3	TRBV5-6	.	.	CASSLGDTRPQDTQYF	TGTGCCAGCAGCTTGGGGGACACCCGCCCCCAAGATACGCAGTATTTT
TRBJ2-2	TRBV11-3	.	.	CASSLAAWSNTGELFF	TGTGCCAGCAGCTTAGCTGCCTGGTCGAACACCGGGGAGCTGTTTTTT
TRBJ2-5	TRBV21-1	.	.	CASSNKGLLHRALETQYF	TGTGCCAGCAGCAACAAGGGGCTCCTACACAGGGCCCTGGAGACCCAGTACTTC
TRBJ1-5	TRBV30	.	.	CAWSAGQNSNQPQHF	TGTGCCTGGAGTGCGGGCCAGAATAGCAATCAGCCCCAGCATTTT
TRBJ1-2	TRBV30	.	.	CAWSRGAQGYTF	TGTGCCTGGAGTCGAGGGGCGCAAGGCTACACCTTC
TRBJ2-2	TRBV5-1	TRBD2	.	CASSFRAGGNTGELFF	TGCGCCAGCAGCTTTAGGGCGGGGGGGAACACCGGGGAGCTGTTTTTT
TRBJ1-2	TRBV4-3	TRBD1	.	CASSQANRGGYTF	TGCGCCAGCAGCCAAGCTAACAGGGGGGGCTACACCTTC